These T cell receptor beta chains were read from a single sample in a study of shared clonotypes between healthy human individuals. Profiling relied on immunoSEQ multiplex PCR, and the TCRdb table lists in-frame clones only, not all of them. The repertoire consists of over 850,000 clones, with approximately 80% occurring once and the leading ten covering roughly 0.57%. The specimen sequenced was memory CD4+ T cells from PBMCs. Every receptor here comes from a man between 18 and 35 years old in good health. Some clones in this sample may be carry-over from other donors' samples. The CDR3 runs from the conserved cysteine through the conserved F or W. Fields, in order: D gene, clone size, V gene, J gene, CDR3 DNA, CDR3 protein. D genes are given only for firm matches. The size of a clone is reported for some rows only, either as once, few or many, or as a class for expanded clones.

>NA|few|TRBV7-3|TRBJ2-1
TGTGCCAGCAGCTTGGGACAAAACAATGAGCAGTTCTTC
CASSLGQNNEQFF
>NA|NA|TRBV18|TRBJ2-2
TGTGCCAGCTCACCGGTGAACACCGGGGAGCTGTTTTTT
CASSPVNTGELFF
>NA|NA|TRBV7-2|TRBJ1-5
TGTGCCAGCAGCTTGTGGGGGAGGAGCCTTGAAGTGCCCCAGCATTTT
CASSLWGRSLEVPQHF
>TRBD1|many|TRBV7-9|TRBJ1-1
TGTGCCAGCAGCGCAACGTGGAGGGCAGGGGGAATGAACACTGAAGCTTTCTTT
CASSATWRAGGMNTEAFF
>TRBD1|NA|TRBV18|TRBJ2-6
TGTGCCAGCTCACCAAGTAGGGGACAGTCCCGCTCTGGGGCCAACGTCCTGACTTTC
CASSPSRGQSRSGANVLTF
>NA|few|TRBV30|TRBJ2-7
TGTGCCTGGAGCCCAGTCACTAGGGAACTGGGTTTTTACGAGCAGTACTTC
CAWSPVTRELGFYEQYF
>NA|NA|TRBV5-4|TRBJ2-3
TGTGCCAGCAGCTTGGGTCAGGGGCGCACAGATACGCAGTATTTT
CASSLGQGRTDTQYF
>NA|NA|TRBV2|TRBJ1-2
TGTGCCAGCAAAGAGTACCAGGGGGGCTACACCTTC
CASKEYQGGYTF
>NA|NA|TRBV29-1|TRBJ2-3
TGCAGCGTTCCAGGGGTGGGCACAGATACGCAGTATTTT
CSVPGVGTDTQYF
>NA|NA|TRBV29-1|TRBJ2-3
TGCAGCGTTGCGGAGGGGACAGATACGCAGTATTTT
CSVAEGTDTQYF
>TRBD1|NA|TRBV28|TRBJ2-7
TGTGCCAGCAGTGGCAGGGGGAGCTCCTACGAGCAGTACTTC
CASSGRGSSYEQYF
>NA|NA|TRBV10-3|TRBJ1-5
TGTGCCATCAGGACAGATCCCAATCAGCCCCAGCATTTT
CAIRTDPNQPQHF
>NA|NA|TRBV5-1|TRBJ2-7
TGCGCCAGCAGCTTGGCCGCTGGAGCGAACACCTACGAGCAGTACTTC
CASSLAAGANTYEQYF
>NA|NA|TRBV15|TRBJ2-1
TGTGCCACCAGCGCGGGACCTCTCTCCTACAATGAGCAGTTCTTC
CATSAGPLSYNEQFF
>NA|NA|TRBV6-5|TRBJ2-7
TGTGCCAGCAGTTACTCGTCCAGACCGCACGAGCAGTACTTC
CASSYSSRPHEQYF
>NA|NA|TRBV5-5|TRBJ2-5
TGTGCCAGCAGCCACGGGGGGACAACCCAAGAGACCCAGTACTTC
CASSHGGTTQETQYF
>NA|NA|TRBV18|TRBJ1-2
TGTGCCAGCTCCGCCGCGGGCAGAGCTAACTATGGCTACACCTTC
CASSAAGRANYGYTF
>TRBD1|NA|TRBV30|TRBJ1-3
TGTGCCTGGAGTCCCGGGACAGGGGGAAACACCATATATTTT
CAWSPGTGGNTIYF
>NA|NA|TRBV6-4|TRBJ2-1
TGTGCCAGCAGTATACAGGGCGGCACCTACAATGAGCAGTTCTTC
CASSIQGGTYNEQFF
>NA|few|TRBV9|TRBJ1-2
TGTGCCAGCAGTGACCTGGGGGGAAACTATGGCTACACCTTC
CASSDLGGNYGYTF
>NA|NA|TRBV30|TRBJ1-1
TGTGCCTGGAGGGATCGGCCGAGGGCTTTCTTT
CAWRDRPRAFF
>NA|NA|TRBV5-1|TRBJ2-7
TGCGTTATTCCGGAGCTATACGAGCAGTACTTC
CVIPELYEQYF
>TRBD1|NA|TRBV5-1|TRBJ2-1
TGCGCCAGCTCAGGACAGGGGTGGGACAATGAGCAGTTCTTC
CASSGQGWDNEQFF
>TRBD2|NA|TRBV5-1|TRBJ2-2
TGCGCCAGCAGACGAGCGGGAGTTAACACCGGGGAGCTGTTTTTT
CASRRAGVNTGELFF
>NA|NA|TRBV7-9|TRBJ1-2
TGTGCCAGCAGCTCAACACAACGTAACTATGGCTACACCTTC
CASSSTQRNYGYTF
>NA|NA|TRBV19|TRBJ2-7
TGTGCCAGTAGCATCCTCGTGTTTTTGGCCTACGAGCAGTACTTC
CASSILVFLAYEQYF
>NA|once|TRBV25-1|TRBJ2-7
TGTGCCAGCAGTGAAAGTAGGAAGGGGCGGTACGAGCAGTACTTC
CASSESRKGRYEQYF
>NA|NA|TRBV14|TRBJ1-1
TGTGCCAGCAGCGGCCAGGTGGTAGGGCTCACTGAAGCTTTCTTT
CASSGQVVGLTEAFF
>TRBD1|NA|TRBV10-2|TRBJ1-1
TGCGCCAGCAGGGGACAGGGGACCACTGAAGCTTTCTTT
CASRGQGTTEAFF
>NA|NA|TRBV28|TRBJ2-5
TGTGCCAGCAGCCGAAGGGACGGCTCGTACCAAGAGACCCAGTACTTC
CASSRRDGSYQETQYF
>NA|many|TRBV29-1|TRBJ2-3
TGCAGCGGATGGGGGCGAGGGGGCACAGATACGCAGTATTTT
CSGWGRGGTDTQYF
>TRBD1|NA|TRBV9|TRBJ1-4
TGTGCCAGCAGCGTTGGCAGGGGGCGTGAAAAACTGTTTTTT
CASSVGRGREKLFF
>TRBD1|NA|TRBV5-1|TRBJ2-3
TGCGCCAGCAGCTTCGGTTGGGACAGGGGGCAAGATACGCAGTATTTT
CASSFGWDRGQDTQYF
>NA|NA|TRBV6-5|TRBJ2-1
TGTGCCAGCAGTATAAAGGGGACTCACAATGAGCAGTTCTTC
CASSIKGTHNEQFF
>TRBD1|NA|TRBV11-2|TRBJ1-2
TGTGCCAGCAGCTCTATGGGACAGTCCCCCGGCTACACCTTC
CASSSMGQSPGYTF
>NA|NA|TRBV11-2|TRBJ2-4
TGTGCCAGCAGCTTGCGGGGAGATGGAGCCAAAAACATTCAGTACTTC
CASSLRGDGAKNIQYF
>TRBD2|once|TRBV5-1|TRBJ2-1
TGCGCCAGCAGAGTAGGGTCGGGAGGCAATGAGCAGTTCTTC
CASRVGSGGNEQFF
>TRBD1|few|TRBV4-1|TRBJ2-7
TGCGCCAGCAGCACACGGACAGGGCGGAACGAGCAGTACTTC
CASSTRTGRNEQYF
>NA|NA|TRBV28|TRBJ2-7
TGTGCCATCGGGAGAGGGGTCAGGGAGCAGTACTTC
CAIGRGVREQYF
>NA|NA|TRBV29-1|TRBJ2-7
TGCAGCGTTTTGCTAGAAAGAAGGCAGTACTTC
CSVLLERRQYF
>TRBD1|NA|TRBV7-9|TRBJ2-2
TGTGCCAGCGTTCCCCGGGACAGGGTTACCGGGGAGCTGTTTTTT
CASVPRDRVTGELFF
>TRBD2|NA|TRBV5-4|TRBJ2-3
TGTGCCAGCAGCGCCTCTAGCGGGAGCAAGGATACGCAGTATTTT
CASSASSGSKDTQYF
>TRBD2|NA|TRBV30|TRBJ2-3
TGTGCCTGGAATCCTAGCGGGAATCTGGGAGATACGCAGTATTTT
CAWNPSGNLGDTQYF
>NA|NA|TRBV29-1|TRBJ1-2
TGCAGCATTGAAAGTCGTGGCTACACCTTC
CSIESRGYTF